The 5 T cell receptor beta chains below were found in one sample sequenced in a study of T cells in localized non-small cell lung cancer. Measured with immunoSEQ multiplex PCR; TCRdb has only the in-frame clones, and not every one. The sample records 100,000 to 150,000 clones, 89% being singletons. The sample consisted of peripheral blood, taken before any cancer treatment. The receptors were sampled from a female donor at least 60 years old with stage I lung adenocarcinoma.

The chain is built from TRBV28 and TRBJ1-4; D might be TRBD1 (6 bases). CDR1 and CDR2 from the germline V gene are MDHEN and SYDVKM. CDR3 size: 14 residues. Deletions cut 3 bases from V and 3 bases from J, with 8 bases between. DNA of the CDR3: TGTGCCAGCAGTTTGGAGGGGGCTAATGAAAAACTGTTTTTT. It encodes CASSLEGANEKLFF.

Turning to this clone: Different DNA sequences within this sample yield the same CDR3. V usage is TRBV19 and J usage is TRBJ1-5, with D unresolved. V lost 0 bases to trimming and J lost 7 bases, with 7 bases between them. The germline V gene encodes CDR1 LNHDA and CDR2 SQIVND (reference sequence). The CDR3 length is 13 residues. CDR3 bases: TGTGCCAGTAGTATAGAAGGCGGACAGCCCCAGCATTTT. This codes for CASSIEGGQPQHF.

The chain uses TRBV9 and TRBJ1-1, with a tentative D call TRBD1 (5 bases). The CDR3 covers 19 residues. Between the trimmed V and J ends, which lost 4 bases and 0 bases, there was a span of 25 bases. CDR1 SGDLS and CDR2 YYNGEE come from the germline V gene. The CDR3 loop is CASSPSWPRVSGMNTEAFF. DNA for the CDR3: TGTGCCAGCAGCCCCTCTTGGCCCAGGGTCTCCGGCATGAACACTGAAGCTTTCTTT.

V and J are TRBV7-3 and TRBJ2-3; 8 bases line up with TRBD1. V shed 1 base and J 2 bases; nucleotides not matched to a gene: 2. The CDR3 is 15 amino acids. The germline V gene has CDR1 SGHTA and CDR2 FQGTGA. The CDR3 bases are TGTGCCAGCAGCTTAAGGACAGGGAACACAGATACGCAGTATTTT. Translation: CASSLRTGNTDTQYF.

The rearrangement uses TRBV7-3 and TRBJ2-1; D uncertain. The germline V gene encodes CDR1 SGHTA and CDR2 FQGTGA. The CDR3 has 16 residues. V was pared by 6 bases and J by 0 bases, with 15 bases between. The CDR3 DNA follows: TGTGCCAGCAGTCCCGACCCAATTAGCTCCTACAATGAGCAGTTCTTC. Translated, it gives CASSPDPISSYNEQFF. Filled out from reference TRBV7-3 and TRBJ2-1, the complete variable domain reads GAGVSQTPSNKVTEKGKYVELRCDPISGHTALYWYRQSLGQGPEFLIYFQGTGAADDSGLPNDRFFAVRPEGSVSTLKIQRTERGDSAVYLCASSPDPISSYNEQFFGPGTRLTVL.